The source of this T cell receptor beta chain is a study of T cell changes during pregnancy in multiple sclerosis. Profiled with immunoSEQ multiplex PCR; TCRdb holds only in-frame clones, not every one. The sample lists roughly 26,000 clones; roughly 89% were seen once. CDR1 is MNHEY and CDR2 is SVGAGI in the germline V gene. The length of the CDR3 is 15 residues. V shed 7 bases, J shed 5 bases, and the junction held 7 bases outside the gene matches. The chain employs TRBV6-5 and TRBJ2-2; 10 bases agree with TRBD1. The source was CD8+ T cells from peripheral blood mononuclear cells, collected in the second trimester of pregnancy. The TCR originated in a female donor with multiple sclerosis, enrolled in a pregnancy study. The CDR3 here is CASTPGQGWTGELFF. In DNA form, the CDR3 reads TGTGCCAGCACCCCGGGACAGGGGTGGACCGGGGAGCTGTTTTTT.